A selection of T cell receptor beta chains follows, all from one sample in a study of blood T cell repertoires in COVID-19. Repertoires were generated with immunoSEQ multiplex PCR, while TCRdb's copy carries only in-frame clones and drops some. This table holds roughly 15,000 clones, roughly 80% found once. The sequenced material came from peripheral blood. Receptors originate from a human donor in a cohort sampled during active COVID-19. The CDR3 runs from the conserved cysteine through the conserved F or W. A D gene is named only where the DNA matches it firmly. Size is omitted from some rows. Given values are once, few, many or a class for expanded clones.

d_call,j_call,clone_size,v_call,cdr3_aa,cdr3_nt
.,TRBJ1-5,.,TRBV7-9,CASSLGQTGQPQHF,TGTGCCAGCAGCTTAGGACAGACGGGTCAGCCCCAGCATTTT
.,TRBJ1-5,.,TRBV19,CASSGHEIQPQHF,TGTGCCAGTAGTGGGCATGAAATTCAGCCCCAGCATTTT
.,TRBJ2-1,.,TRBV5-1,CASSLVTELYNEQFF,TGCGCCAGCAGCTTGGTAACGGAGCTATACAATGAGCAGTTCTTC
TRBD2,TRBJ2-1,few,TRBV9,CASSVGSGSSYNEQFF,TGTGCCAGCAGCGTAGGGAGCGGGAGCTCCTACAATGAGCAGTTCTTC
.,TRBJ2-3,.,TRBV7-2,CASSPDGVPTDTQYF,TGTGCCAGCAGCCCCGACGGGGTACCCACAGATACGCAGTATTTT
TRBD2,TRBJ2-1,.,TRBV7-2,CASSSRTSGRHNEQFF,TGTGCCAGCAGCTCCCGGACTAGCGGGAGGCACAATGAGCAGTTCTTC
TRBD2,TRBJ2-7,.,TRBV10-3,CAISHQLAFYEQYF,TGTGCCATCAGTCACCAACTAGCGTTCTACGAGCAGTACTTC
TRBD2,TRBJ2-1,medium-sized,TRBV27,CASSNQAGDPYNEQFF,TGTGCCAGCAGTAATCAGGCGGGAGACCCCTACAATGAGCAGTTCTTC
.,TRBJ2-7,.,TRBV27,CASSPTSFYEQYF,TGTGCCAGCAGTCCTACTAGCTTCTACGAGCAGTACTTC
.,TRBJ2-7,.,TRBV11-2,CASSFADEQYF,TGTGCCAGCAGCTTTGCAGACGAGCAGTACTTC
TRBD2,TRBJ2-2,few,TRBV27,CASSRRQGLPTGELFF,TGTGCCAGCAGTCGTCGTCAGGGACTACCTACCGGGGAGCTGTTTTTT
.,TRBJ2-7,.,TRBV4-1,CASSQEPRLASYEQYF,TGCGCCAGCAGCCAGGAGCCCCGGCTAGCCTCCTACGAGCAGTACTTC
TRBD1,TRBJ1-2,.,TRBV27,CASMGGQGGYGYTF,TGTGCCAGCATGGGAGGACAGGGAGGCTATGGCTACACCTTC
.,TRBJ2-7,.,TRBV27,CASSAGTSYEQYF,TGTGCCAGCAGTGCCGGGACTTCCTACGAGCAGTACTTC
TRBD1,TRBJ1-5,.,TRBV30,CAWSVGGQGNLQPQHF,TGTGCCTGGAGTGTAGGGGGACAGGGAAATTTGCAGCCCCAGCATTTT
TRBD1,TRBJ2-7,.,TRBV5-1,CASSLGDRGYEQYF,TGCGCCAGCAGCTTGGGGGACAGGGGATACGAGCAGTACTTC
.,TRBJ2-7,.,TRBV6-2/TRBV6-3,CASSYQATSYEQYF,TGTGCCAGCAGTTATCAGGCTACCAGCTACGAGCAGTACTTC
TRBD1,TRBJ2-3,.,TRBV5-1,CASSPGGVADTQYF,TGCGCCAGCAGCCCAGGGGGAGTGGCAGATACGCAGTATTTT
.,TRBJ2-5,.,TRBV28,CASKSGETQYF,TGTGCCAGCAAATCAGGGGAGACCCAGTACTTC
TRBD2,TRBJ2-7,.,TRBV29-1,CSTPGTSGSHEQYF,TGCAGCACCCCCGGGACTAGCGGGAGCCACGAGCAGTACTTC
.,TRBJ2-7,.,TRBV5-6,CASSETRWRSYEQYF,TGTGCCAGCAGCGAAACTAGATGGCGCTCCTACGAGCAGTACTTC
.,TRBJ1-1,.,TRBV7-2,CASSSARGGTEAFF,TGTGCCAGCAGCTCGGCGAGGGGGGGGACTGAAGCTTTCTTT
TRBD1,TRBJ1-6,.,TRBV13,CASSVQGANSPLHF,TGTGCCAGCAGCGTACAGGGGGCTAATTCACCCCTCCACTTT
TRBD1,TRBJ2-5,.,TRBV3-1/TRBV3-2,CASSQEELQGSYRQETQYF,TGTGCCAGCAGCCAAGAGGAATTACAGGGGAGTTATCGTCAAGAGACCCAGTACTTC
.,TRBJ2-7,.,TRBV7-3,CASSGSSDSSYEQYF,TGTGCCAGCAGCGGCTCTAGCGACTCCTCCTACGAGCAGTACTTC
TRBD2,TRBJ2-7,.,TRBV10-3,CAIREGLAERYEQYF,TGTGCCATCAGGGAGGGACTAGCGGAGCGCTACGAGCAGTACTTC
.,TRBJ2-7,.,TRBV5-1,CASSEDGGSYEQYF,TGCGCCAGCAGCGAGGACGGGGGCTCCTACGAGCAGTACTTC
.,TRBJ2-3,.,TRBV9,CASSVAVPDTQYF,TGTGCCAGCAGCGTAGCCGTTCCAGATACGCAGTATTTT
TRBD1,TRBJ2-1,few,TRBV28,CASSLTPGTGGMNEQFF,TGTGCCAGCAGTCTGACTCCTGGGACAGGGGGCATGAATGAGCAGTTCTTC
.,TRBJ1-5,.,TRBV19,CASRAGGIDQPQHF,TGTGCCAGTAGGGCCGGGGGGATAGATCAGCCCCAGCATTTT
.,TRBJ2-2,once,TRBV28,CASSADLPGELFF,TGTGCCAGCAGTGCCGACTTACCCGGGGAGCTGTTTTTT
TRBD2,TRBJ2-2,.,TRBV5-4,CASSPRRDYAGELFF,TGTGCCAGCAGCCCCAGGCGGGACTATGCCGGGGAGCTGTTTTTT
TRBD1,TRBJ2-7,.,TRBV5-1,CASSPSGTGLYEQYF,TGCGCCAGCAGTCCTTCCGGGACAGGACTCTACGAGCAGTACTTC
.,TRBJ2-3,once,TRBV27,CASSPLPGGADTQYF,TGTGCCAGCAGTCCCCTACCCGGGGGAGCGGATACGCAGTATTTT
.,TRBJ1-3,.,TRBV30,CACPGGPGNTIYF,TGTGCCTGTCCAGGTGGTCCTGGAAACACCATATATTTT
.,TRBJ1-2,.,TRBV7-2,CASTPSRGNYGYTF,TGTGCCAGCACGCCCTCCCGGGGAAACTATGGCTACACCTTC
TRBD2,TRBJ2-7,few,TRBV7-2,CASSLASSGRITSAEQYF,TGTGCCAGCAGCTTAGCGTCTAGCGGGAGGATAACTTCCGCCGAGCAGTACTTC
.,TRBJ2-1,.,TRBV7-3,CASSLTPSSYNEQFF,TGTGCCAGCAGCTTAACTCCCAGCTCCTACAATGAGCAGTTCTTC
TRBD1,TRBJ2-1,.,TRBV7-3,CASSSGQGGYNEQFF,TGTGCCAGCAGCTCAGGACAGGGGGGGTACAATGAGCAGTTCTTC
.,TRBJ1-3,.,TRBV7-3,CASSPGSGKGNTIYF,TGTGCCAGCAGTCCGGGGTCGGGGAAAGGAAACACCATATATTTT
TRBD2,TRBJ2-7,.,TRBV29-1,CSVGLAGGSYEQYF,TGCAGCGTTGGACTAGCGGGGGGCTCCTACGAGCAGTACTTC
TRBD1,TRBJ2-7,.,TRBV14,CASSLPGQSSYEQYF,TGTGCCAGCAGCCTACCGGGACAGAGTTCCTACGAGCAGTACTTC
TRBD1,TRBJ2-3,.,TRBV10-2,CASSPDRDRTDTQYF,TGCGCCAGCAGTCCGGACAGGGATCGAACAGATACGCAGTATTTT
TRBD2,TRBJ2-1,.,TRBV13,CASSLNGRAYNEQFF,TGTGCCAGCAGCTTAAACGGGAGGGCCTACAATGAGCAGTTCTTC
TRBD1,TRBJ2-2,.,TRBV9,CASSVGDRGFTGELFF,TGTGCCAGCAGCGTAGGGGACAGGGGTTTCACCGGGGAGCTGTTTTTT
.,TRBJ2-3,.,TRBV10-3,CAISVQGGADTQYF,TGTGCCATCAGTGTTCAGGGGGGCGCAGATACGCAGTATTTT
TRBD1,TRBJ1-6,once,TRBV30,CAWSGERTGIYNSPLHF,TGTGCCTGGAGTGGTGAGCGGACAGGGATTTATAATTCACCCCTCCACTTT
.,TRBJ2-2,.,TRBV12-3/TRBV12-4,CASSETGSGELFF,TGTGCCAGCAGCGAGACGGGGAGTGGGGAGCTGTTTTTT
TRBD1,TRBJ2-7,.,TRBV18,CASSPTRGTGDYEQYF,TGTGCCAGCTCACCTACCCGCGGGACAGGGGACTACGAGCAGTACTTC
.,TRBJ2-7,.,TRBV27,CASSLRGFLYEQYF,TGTGCCAGCAGTTTGAGGGGGTTTTTGTACGAGCAGTACTTC
TRBD2,TRBJ2-3,.,TRBV19,CASGGLAGPTNTQYF,TGTGCCAGTGGTGGACTAGCGGGACCCACGAATACGCAGTATTTT
TRBD1,TRBJ1-3,.,TRBV23-1,CASSPWDSSGNTIYF,TGCGCCAGCAGTCCTTGGGACAGCTCTGGAAACACCATATATTTT
TRBD1,TRBJ2-1,.,TRBV4-3,CASSQEGQGDYNEQFF,TGCGCCAGCAGCCAAGAGGGACAGGGGGACTACAATGAGCAGTTCTTC